The rows below give T cell receptor beta chains drawn from one sample of a study of response to subunit inactivated influenza vaccine. TCRdb processed the RT-PCR reads anew with MiXCR; each CDR3 protein has one entry. The sample includes roughly 520,000 distinct CDR3 sequences, around 25% of them seen just once. The sample consisted of CD4+ T cells sorted from PBMCs, taken 5 to 6 days after vaccination. The receptors shown here come from a man in his fifties or sixties who received an inactivated influenza vaccine. Both conserved end residues are part of each CDR3. The order of the fields is D gene, clone size, J gene, V gene, CDR3 DNA, CDR3 protein. A D gene is named only where the DNA matches it firmly. Clone size, where shown, is once, few, many, or a class for clones that have expanded.

NA NA TRBJ2-1 TRBV7-6 TGTGCCAGCAACCCCTGGGGGAGCTCCTACAATGAGCAGTTCTTC CASNPWGSSYNEQFF
NA few TRBJ2-7 TRBV5-1 TGCGCCAGCAGCTTGAACGAAAGGGCTGCTAAGTACTTC CASSLNERAAKYF
TRBD1 few TRBJ1-1 TRBV5-1 TGCGCCAGCAGCTTGGACAGGGGGCGCGGTTTCTTT CASSLDRGRGFF
TRBD1 NA TRBJ2-7 TRBV20-1 TGCAGTGCTCGCCGTCGACAGGGCTCCTACGAGCAGTACTTC CSARRRQGSYEQYF
NA once TRBJ2-3 TRBV29-1 TGCAGCGTGGGGTATCGCACCAGCACAGATACGCAGTATTTT CSVGYRTSTDTQYF
TRBD2 NA TRBJ2-1 TRBV5-1 TGCGCCAGCAGCTTTAGTCTAGCGGGAGGCGGCAATGAGCAGTTCTTC CASSFSLAGGGNEQFF
TRBD2 NA TRBJ2-1 TRBV4-2 TGTGCCAGCAGCCAAGGGAGCGGGGGGGCCAAAAATGAGCAGTTCTTC CASSQGSGGAKNEQFF
TRBD1 many TRBJ1-4 TRBV5-1 TGCGCCAGCAGCTCCCCCGGGACAGGCGATGAAAAACTGTTTTTT CASSSPGTGDEKLFF
NA NA TRBJ1-1 TRBV12-3/TRBV12-4 TGTGCCAGCAGTGTAGGTCTCGGCAGGGCTTTCTTT CASSVGLGRAFF
NA few TRBJ1-6 TRBV10-3 TGTGCCATCAAGGGTGGTAGGGAGGCACCCCTCCACTTT CAIKGGREAPLHF
NA NA TRBJ1-2 TRBV28 TGTGCCAGCAGTTTATTTGTCCCCTACTATGGCTACACCTTC CASSLFVPYYGYTF
NA NA TRBJ1-1 TRBV20-1 TGCAGTGCTAGCCAGAGTCGGAGCACTGAAGCTTTCTTT CSASQSRSTEAFF
TRBD2 few TRBJ2-1 TRBV20-1 TGCAGTGCTAGAGTTCTCGCGACTAGCGGGAGTGGGGAGCAGTTCTTC CSARVLATSGSGEQFF
NA few TRBJ2-5 TRBV7-9 TGTGCCAGCAGCGACGTGGGGGAGACCCAGTACTTC CASSDVGETQYF
TRBD2 NA TRBJ2-1 TRBV6-2/TRBV6-3 TGTGCCAGCAGTTTTCCGGGACGGAGCCTTACTAGCGGGGGGGCACTTGAGCAGTTCTTC CASSFPGRSLTSGGALEQFF
NA NA TRBJ2-5 TRBV5-1 TGCGCCAGCAGCCGATCGCAAATCCAAGAGACCCAGTACTTC CASSRSQIQETQYF
NA NA TRBJ2-2 TRBV6-5 TGTGCCAGCAGTTCAAGCGGAGGCATCGGGGAGCTGTTTTTT CASSSSGGIGELFF